This T cell receptor (beta chain) was documented in a study of technical replicates of blood from several donors. Sequenced by immunoSEQ multiplex PCR; TCRdb stores in-frame clones only, minus some. Among about 83,000 clones, roughly 94% were seen once, and the ten largest hold around 0.22%. This CDR3 has 13 amino acids. The V gene's germline CDR1 is LNHDA and CDR2 SQIVND (reference sequence). Unmatched junction bases numbered 5, after V lost 7 bases and J lost 3 bases. This chain connects TRBV19 to TRBJ2-7; 8 bases match TRBD2. Source material: T cells isolated from PBMCs. This receptor was taken from a human donor in good health. CDR3 in amino acids: CASMSGSGYEQYF. Written as DNA, the CDR3 is TGTGCCAGTATGAGCGGGAGTGGCTACGAGCAGTACTTC.